Below, 29 T cell receptor beta chains from the same sample are listed, as sequenced in a study of T cell responses to AZD1222 COVID-19 vaccine. Method: immunoSEQ multiplex PCR; TCRdb's copy keeps in-frame clones and lacks some. The repertoire includes fewer than 150,000 clones, roughly nine tenths of them detected once, and 1.5% to 2% sits in the top ten. Sequenced here: peripheral blood, sampled 28 days after the second AZD1222 dose. Receptors originate from an adult who received the AZD1222 COVID-19 vaccine.

This chain links TRBV29-1 with TRBJ2-1, with D tentatively TRBD1 (6 bases). V lost 1 base and J 6 bases, leaving 10 bases between the germline ends. CDR3 length: 13 amino acids. CDR1 is SQVTM and CDR2 is ANQGSEA in the germline V gene. CDR3 nucleotide sequence: TGCAGCGTTGAAGTCTCCAGGGGCAATGAGCAGTTCTTC. This encodes CSVEVSRGNEQFF.

This chain connects TRBV3-1 (or the pseudogene TRBV3-2) to TRBJ2-3, with TRBD2 matching 11 bases. Germline V gene data show CDR1 as LGHDT and CDR2 as YNNKEL (reference sequence). CDR3 length: 17 residues. With V trimmed by 3 bases and J by 5 bases, 10 bases remained unmatched. Here the CDR3 DNA reads TGTGCCAGCAGCCAGGTCGGGACTAGCGGATTTGGAGATACGCAGTATTTT. Translated: CASSQVGTSGFGDTQYF.

The rearrangement joins TRBV5-6 to TRBJ1-2; 9 positions match TRBD1. CDR3 size: 15 residues. Trimming cost V 6 bases and J 4 bases; bases outside gene matches: 10. The germline V gene has CDR1 SGHDT and CDR2 YYEEEE. The CDR3 coding sequence is TGTGCCAGCACCAAGGGGGGGACAGGGAGCTATGGCTACACCTTC. Its protein product is CASTKGGTGSYGYTF. The variable domain in full, with the rest retrieved from reference TRBV5-6 and TRBJ1-2, is DAGVTQSPTHLIKTRGQQVTLRCSPKSGHDTVSWYQQALGQGPQFIFQYYEEEERQRGNFPDRFSGHQFPNYSSELNVNALLLGDSALYLCASTKGGTGSYGYTFGSGTRLTVV.

The V and J genes are TRBV9 and TRBJ1-1; D is unresolved. The CDR3 has 15 amino acids. CDR1 is SGDLS, CDR2 YYNGEE, per germline. V was clipped by 0 bases and J by 1 base, with 10 bases between them. CDR3 residues: CASSVGPGQNTEAFF. The CDR3 bases are TGTGCCAGCAGCGTAGGTCCGGGTCAGAACACTGAAGCTTTCTTT.

In this sample, this clone turned up once. CDR3 sequence (DNA): TGTGCCAGCAGTCCAACGGCGGGAGGTTTTTCCGAGCAGTACTTC. Protein product: CASSPTAGGFSEQYF. This chain uses TRBV2 with TRBJ2-7; 8 bases agree with TRBD2. Looked up from germline, CDR1 is SNHLY and CDR2 is FYNNEI. V shed 5 bases, J shed 6 bases, and the junction held 12 bases outside the gene matches. The CDR3 runs to 15 residues.

V usage is TRBV27 and J usage is TRBJ1-2; 7 bases agree with TRBD1. CDR3 length equals 16 residues. The V gene's germline CDR1 is MNHEY and CDR2 SMNVEV (reference sequence). Trimming at V came to 3 bases and at J to 4 bases, leaving 11 bases not matched to a gene. The chain's CDR3 is CASSFLRTGDIYGYTF. In nucleotides, the CDR3 is TGTGCCAGCAGTTTTCTACGGACAGGAGATATCTATGGCTACACCTTC.

The chain carries TRBV27 and TRBJ1-1; the D gene is possibly TRBD1 (5 bases). Germline CDR1 and CDR2: MNHEY and SMNVEV (reference sequence). V gave up 6 bases and J gave up 1 base, with 15 bases separating them. This CDR3 is built from 15 residues. This chain's CDR3 is CASSLISGQNTEAFF. The CDR3 nucleotides are TGTGCCAGCAGCTTAATATCAGGACAGAACACTGAAGCTTTCTTT.

V and J are TRBV5-1 and TRBJ1-3; TRBD1 agrees at 9 bases. CDR3 length: 15 amino acids. Germline CDR1 SGHRS, CDR2 YFSETQ. V shed 0 bases, J shed 7 bases, and the junction held 5 bases outside the gene matches. The CDR3 is CASSLGGTGTNTIYF. CDR3 nucleotides: TGCGCCAGCAGCTTGGGGGGGACAGGGACGAACACCATATATTTT.

The chain employs TRBV20-1 and TRBJ2-7; D is uncertain. Trimming shortened V by 3 bases and J by 4 bases, and 13 bases separated the two germline ends. Looked up from germline, CDR1 is DFQATT and CDR2 is SNEGSKA (reference sequence). The CDR3 is made up of 13 amino acids. The chain's CDR3 is CSASERAGYEQYF. For the CDR3, the DNA is TGCAGTGCTAGTGAAAGGGCCGGGTACGAGCAGTACTTC.

The chain couples TRBV5-1 to TRBJ2-3, with TRBD1 as a possible D gene (5 bases). Germline values: CDR1 SGHRS, CDR2 YFSETQ. Trimming stripped 3 bases from V and 12 bases from J, with 14 bases between. There are 12 residues in the CDR3. CDR3: CASSSDNFKQYF. The DNA for the CDR3 is TGCGCCAGCAGCTCGGACAACTTTAAACAGTATTTT.

This clone appeared a single time. The gene calls are TRBV5-1 and TRBJ1-2, with D maybe TRBD1 (6 bases). Germline V gene lookup returns CDR1 SGHRS and CDR2 YFSETQ. Between the trimmed V and J ends, which lost 4 bases and 4 bases, there was a span of 14 bases. The CDR3 covers 14 residues. The CDR3 nucleotides read TGCGCCAGCAGCCTCGCTACAGGGTTCTATGGCTACACCTTC. It translates to CASSLATGFYGYTF.

V gene TRBV27 combines with J gene TRBJ1-4, with D tentatively TRBD1 (6 bases). The CDR3 has 12 amino acids. The ends were cut back, 10 bases at V and 8 bases at J, with 14 bases in the middle. Per germline, CDR1 MNHEY and CDR2 SMNVEV (reference sequence). This chain's CDR3 is CAIDRYQEKLFF. DNA of the CDR3: TGTGCCATCGACAGGTATCAGGAAAAACTGTTTTTT.

This rearrangement joins TRBV20-1 to TRBJ1-5; D is ambiguous. V was shortened by 6 bases and J by 11 bases, with 14 bases between the two germline ends. The CDR3 loop spans 11 amino acids. Germline V gene data show CDR1 as DFQATT and CDR2 as SNEGSKA (reference sequence). CDR3 sequence: CSALATGTQHF. In DNA form, the CDR3 reads TGCAGTGCCCTGGCGACCGGCACCCAGCATTTT.

This chain connects TRBV21-1 to TRBJ1-1; the tabulated D call, TRBD1, remains unverified against the DNA. TRBV21-1 corresponds to a pseudogene. The CDR3 length is 17 residues. CDR3 sequence: CASSKSGTGGLNTEAFF. CDR3 in DNA: TGTGCCAGCAGCAAGTCGGGGACAGGGGGCCTGAACACTGAAGCTTTCTTT.

The rearrangement links TRBV7-2 to TRBJ2-1; the match to TRBD1 covers 8 bases. Germline-derived CDR1 and CDR2 are SGHTA and FQGNSA. Germline trimming cut 4 bases from V and 9 bases from J; bases unmatched to any gene: 5. The CDR3 extends over 13 amino acids. Here the CDR3 DNA reads TGTGCCAGCAGCTCAGGACAGGGACTTGAGCAGTTCTTC. Its protein product is CASSSGQGLEQFF. Full variable domain (outside the CDR3, taken from reference TRBV7-2 and TRBJ2-1): GAGVSQSPSNKVTEKGKDVELRCDPISGHTALYWYRQSLGQGLEFLIYFQGNSAPDKSGLPSDRFSAERTGGSVSTLTIQRTQQEDSAVYLCASSSGQGLEQFFGPGTRLTVL.

The genes are TRBV11-2 and TRBJ2-2; 8 bases agree with TRBD2. Trimming at V came to 6 bases and at J to 7 bases, leaving 13 bases not matched to a gene. CDR3 length: 16 residues. Germline assignment: CDR1 SGHAT and CDR2 FQNNGV. DNA of the CDR3: TGTGCCAGCAGGCGCACCGGGACTAGGTCCGGCGGGGAGCTGTTTTTT. It yields the protein CASRRTGTRSGGELFF.

The rearrangement joins TRBV29-1 to TRBJ1-3, with 7 nucleotides matching TRBD1. Per the germline V gene, CDR1 is SQVTM and CDR2 is ANQGSEA. The CDR3 extends over 15 amino acids. V trimming: 7 bases; J trimming: 0 bases; junction bases outside the gene matches: 9. The CDR3 region has the DNA TGCAGCGCCGCCCCCGACAGGGCCTCTGGAAACACCATATATTTT. It encodes CSAAPDRASGNTIYF. The full variable domain, rest sourced from reference TRBV29-1 and TRBJ1-3, is SAVISQKPSRDICQRGTSLTIQCQVDSQVTMMFWYRQQPGQSLTLIATANQGSEATYESGFVIDKFPISRPNLTFSTLTVSNMSPEDSSIYLCSAAPDRASGNTIYFGEGSWLTVV.

The J gene is TRBJ2-4, the V gene TRBV7-2, with D possibly TRBD1 on 5 matching bases. Germline V gene lookup returns CDR1 SGHTA and CDR2 FQGNSA. The CDR3 length is 12 residues. Trimming took off 3 bases at V and 7 bases at J, with 7 bases between the two ends. CDR3 region: CASSLTVNIQYF. In nucleotides, the CDR3 is TGTGCCAGCAGCTTGACAGTCAACATTCAGTACTTC.

The chain has TRBV27 and TRBJ2-7; D ambiguous. The CDR3 has 13 amino acids. Germline V gene lookup returns CDR1 MNHEY and CDR2 SMNVEV (reference sequence). Trimming removed 3 bases from V and 0 bases from J, with 6 bases in between. The CDR3 nucleotides are TGTGCCAGCAGTTTGGGGTACTCCTACGAGCAGTACGTC. This translates into CASSLGYSYEQYV.

This clone was found once. The V and J genes are TRBV7-2 and TRBJ2-5; maybe TRBD1 (6 bases). Trimming cost V 5 bases and J 5 bases, with 12 bases left between them. The CDR3 sequence is 13 residues long. From germline, CDR1 is SGHTA and CDR2 FQGNSA. The CDR3 spells CASSPQGWETQYF. The CDR3 DNA reads as TGTGCCAGCAGCCCACAGGGTTGGGAGACCCAGTACTTC.

This chain links TRBV19 with TRBJ2-1; D call uncertain. The CDR3 contains 13 residues. Germline CDR1 reads LNHDA; CDR2 reads SQIVND (reference sequence). V shed 7 bases and J shed 6 bases, with 13 bases lying between them. The CDR3 nucleotides are TGTGCCAGTACCCCTTTGGCCGGCAATGAGCAGTTCTTC. Residues: CASTPLAGNEQFF.

V is TRBV10-3 and J is TRBJ1-2; D call uncertain. Trimming took 0 bases from V and 8 from J, leaving 16 bases between them. The CDR3 contains 15 residues. Germline CDR1 reads ENHRY; CDR2 reads SYGVKD. The CDR3 DNA reads TGTGCCATCAGTGAGTCGTCAGTTTCTAAACGGGGCTACACCTTC. Protein product: CAISESSVSKRGYTF.

The V call is TRBV11-2, the J call TRBJ1-1, with 8 bases matching TRBD1. This CDR3 contains 15 residues. The germline V gene encodes CDR1 SGHAT and CDR2 FQNNGV. Unmatched junction bases numbered 6, after V lost 3 bases and J lost 3 bases. The CDR3 DNA sequence: TGTGCCAGCAGCTTTCCCGGGACAGGAGACACTGAAGCTTTCTTT. Its translation: CASSFPGTGDTEAFF. The variable domain in full, completed from reference TRBV11-2 and TRBJ1-1, reads EAGVAQSPRYKIIEKRQSVAFWCNPISGHATLYWYQQILGQGPKLLIQFQNNGVVDDSQLPKDRFSAERLKGVDSTLKIQPAKLEDSAVYLCASSFPGTGDTEAFFGQGTRLTVV.

The V call is TRBV6-1, the J call TRBJ1-6; D unresolved. Looked up from germline, CDR1 is MNHNS and CDR2 is SASEGT. Trimming pared 1 base from V and 3 bases from J, leaving 10 bases between. The CDR3 length is 16 residues. Here the CDR3 reads CASSEGPSGYNSPLHF. The CDR3 region has the DNA TGTGCCAGCAGTGAAGGCCCTAGCGGCTATAATTCACCCCTCCACTTT.

The chain has TRBV7-9 and TRBJ2-1; a weak D match, TRBD2 (6 bases). This CDR3 is 13 amino acids long. Germline values: CDR1 SEHNR, CDR2 FQNEAQ (reference sequence). V was cut by 5 bases and J by 5 bases, with 10 bases left in between. CDR3 sequence reads: CASSGGLHNEQFF. The CDR3 nucleotides read TGTGCCAGCAGCGGGGGACTGCACAATGAGCAGTTCTTC.

The CDR3: CASSLGAGGSHTQYF. The CDR3 nucleotides are TGTGCCAGCAGCTTAGGAGCGGGGGGCTCCCATACGCAGTATTTT. The V call is TRBV11-2, the J call TRBJ2-3, with 9 bases that match TRBD2. Germline V gives CDR1 SGHAT, CDR2 FQNNGV. The V and J ends lost 1 base and 7 bases, in that order; junction bases with no gene match: 6. The CDR3 loop spans 15 amino acids. The whole variable domain, filled in from reference TRBV11-2 and TRBJ2-3, reads EAGVAQSPRYKIIEKRQSVAFWCNPISGHATLYWYQQILGQGPKLLIQFQNNGVVDDSQLPKDRFSAERLKGVDSTLKIQPAKLEDSAVYLCASSLGAGGSHTQYFGPGTRLTVL.

The rearrangement uses TRBV24-1 and TRBJ1-4; D might be TRBD1 (5 bases). Looked up from germline, CDR1 is KGHDR and CDR2 is SFDVKD. V lost 0 bases and J lost 2, with 9 bases in between. The CDR3 totals 16 residues. In DNA, the CDR3 is TGTGCCACCAGTGATTTGCCCAGGGCGACTAATGAAAAACTGTTTTTT. This sequence encodes CATSDLPRATNEKLFF.

The J gene is TRBJ1-1, the V gene TRBV14, with 10 bases lining up with TRBD1. The ends lost 4 bases at V and 11 bases at J; junction bases unmatched: 16. CDR3 length: 16 residues. In germline, CDR1 is SGHDN, CDR2 FVKESK. CDR3 coding DNA: TGTGCCAGCAGCCTCGACGACAGGGGGCGAAGGTTGAATGCTTTCTTT. Amino acid sequence: CASSLDDRGRRLNAFF.

CDR3 in DNA: TGTGCCAGCTCACGGACGGAATCAAACACTGAAGCTTTCTTT. This gives the protein CASSRTESNTEAFF. The chain combines TRBV18 with TRBJ1-1; D unresolved. CDR3 size: 14 residues. V lost 4 bases and J lost 2, with 11 bases in between. CDR1 is KGHSH, CDR2 LQKENI, per germline.